What follows are 5 T cell receptor beta chains derived from one specimen sequenced in a study of T cells after yellow fever vaccination. MiXCR, applied by TCRdb to the 5' RACE reads, yields one record per CDR3 protein. This sample has about 340,000 distinct CDR3 sequences, with 8.7% found just once. The source was PBMCs, collected on the day of the first yellow fever vaccination. Receptor source: a man aged 18 to 30 who received the YFV17D yellow fever vaccine.

This clonotype was recorded a few times. The chain couples TRBV7-8 to TRBJ2-7; 8 bases fit TRBD1. Germline CDR1 and CDR2: SGHVS and FQNEAQ. This CDR3 has 14 residues. Unmatched junction bases numbered 13, after V lost 8 bases and J lost 7 bases. DNA of the CDR3: TGTGCCAGCCTCCCAGGGACAGGTCTTCGGGAGCAGTACTTC. Its translation: CASLPGTGLREQYF.

The rearrangement uses TRBV5-5 and TRBJ2-7, with 11 bases fitting TRBD2. The CDR3 has 18 amino acids. Looked up from germline, CDR1 is SGHKS and CDR2 is YYEKEE (reference sequence). Trimming cost V 0 bases and J 5 bases; bases outside gene matches: 13. The CDR3 is CASSLGSPSLAGANEQYF. The DNA of the CDR3 is TGTGCCAGCAGCTTGGGATCCCCCTCACTAGCGGGGGCCAACGAGCAGTACTTC.

The table lists this clonotype with a few counts. This chain joins TRBV7-9 and TRBJ2-3, with 8 bases identical to TRBD2. Germline V gene sequence: CDR1 SEHNR, CDR2 FQNEAQ (reference sequence). CDR3 length: 14 amino acids. The V and J ends lost 9 bases and 4 bases, in that order; junction bases with no gene match: 9. CDR3 protein: CASTRSGGPDTQYF. The CDR3 DNA reads TGTGCCAGTACTCGAAGCGGGGGACCAGATACGCAGTATTTT. The variable domain in full, completed from reference TRBV7-9 and TRBJ2-3, reads DTGVSQNPRHKITKRGQNVTFRCDPISEHNRLYWYRQTLGQGPEFLTYFQNEAQLEKSRLLSDRFSAERPKGSFSTLEIQRTEQGDSAMYLCASTRSGGPDTQYFGPGTRLTVL.

This clonotype was seen many times. The chain employs TRBV11-2 and TRBJ2-5; D is unclear. The CDR3 has 15 amino acids. Germline lookup yields CDR1 SGHAT and CDR2 FQNNGV. Between the trimmed V and J ends, which lost 4 bases and 3 bases, there was a span of 15 bases. The CDR3 sequence: CASSSGREEEETQYF. DNA of the CDR3: TGTGCCAGCAGCTCCGGAAGGGAAGAGGAAGAGACCCAGTACTTC.

This clonotype was observed at least ten times. The chain uses TRBV18 and TRBJ2-7, with 10 bases identical to TRBD1. V shed 3 bases and J 3 bases; nucleotides not matched to a gene: 8. The germline V gene encodes CDR1 KGHSH and CDR2 LQKENI. The CDR3 covers 16 residues. CDR3 in amino acids: CASSPPGTGALYEQYF. DNA for the CDR3: TGTGCCAGCTCACCCCCTGGGACAGGGGCCCTCTACGAGCAGTACTTC.